The source of this T cell receptor beta chain is a study of CD8 T cells in Susac syndrome. Turning to this clonotype: As yet, its antigen is unknown.

RNA totalling roughly 0.45 to 1 ug underwent reverse transcription with random hexamers. MiXCR, run by TCRdb on the immunoSEQ multiplex PCR reads, gives a single entry per CDR3 protein. In the table there are approximately 190,000 distinct CDR3 sequences, roughly 94% of which are singletons. Findings of the study overall: The study found that Susac CD8+ clonal expansion peaked in TEMRA cells and active patients. Susac-specific public clones in total CD8+ repertoires numbered around 17; in CD8+ TEMRA repertoires, they numbered a few. The study acknowledged a relatively small number of individuals in its TCR sequencing and HLA analysis.

J gave up 5 bases and V 1 base, and 8 bases lay outside the gene matches. CDR1 and CDR2 (germline): MNHEY, SVGAGI. This CDR3 has 17 amino acids. The diagnostic criteria for definite or probable disease, as recently defined, were met by the patients with Susac syndrome. The receptor comes from a human donor with Susac syndrome. The chain combines TRBV6-5 with TRBJ1-5, with 10 bases that match TRBD1. Sequencing was carried out using CD8+ T cells from PBMCs. CDR3 sequence reads: CASSYCSGQGCHQPQHF. CDR3 bases: TGTGCCAGCAGTTACTGCTCGGGACAGGGGTGTCATCAGCCCCAGCATTTT.